The rows below give T cell receptor beta chains drawn from one sample of a study of CD8 T cells in ankylosing spondylitis. TCRdb independently ran MiXCR on the 5' RACE reads; one entry per CDR3 protein. The sample gives about 540,000 distinct CDR3 sequences, more than 9.5% of which show up once; over 6.5% is in the top ten. Sample: blood, either unsorted or a sorted T cell fraction (not recorded which). All receptors come from a male donor with ankylosing spondylitis. The CDR3 runs from the conserved cysteine through the conserved F or W. A D gene is named only where the DNA matches it firmly. Clone size appears in some rows only: once, few, many, or a class for an expanded clone.

>TRBJ2-7|15|TRBD2|many|TRBV7-2
TGTGCCAGCAGCTTAGTCGCGGGAGTAGCCTACGAGCAGTACTTC
CASSLVAGVAYEQYF
>TRBJ2-3|14|-|many|TRBV12-5
TGTGCTAGTGGTTTAACACTTGAGGCGGATACGCAGTATTTT
CASGLTLEADTQYF
>TRBJ2-7|11|-|-|TRBV20-1
TGCAGTGCCTCCCCGAATCGCGAGCAGTACTTC
CSASPNREQYF
>TRBJ2-3|13|-|-|TRBV6-1
TGTGCCAGCAGTGACTTACTGGGGGATACGCAGTATTTT
CASSDLLGDTQYF
>TRBJ1-2|10|-|many|TRBV29-1
TGCAGCGTGGAGACCTATGGCTACACCTTC
CSVETYGYTF
>TRBJ2-3|12|-|-|TRBV5-1
TGCGCCAGCAGAGGCCGCACAGATACGCAGTATTTT
CASRGRTDTQYF
>TRBJ2-3|18|TRBD2|-|TRBV12-3/TRBV12-4
TGTGCCAGCAGCCCCGCAGGACTAGCGGGAGGTAAAACAGATACGCAGTATTTT
CASSPAGLAGGKTDTQYF
>TRBJ1-2|13|-|-|TRBV20-1
TGCAGTGCTCCGCGGGATACTAACTATGGCTACACCTTC
CSAPRDTNYGYTF
>TRBJ2-7|13|-|few|TRBV18
TGTGCCAGCTCCCAGAGACTCTCCTACGAGCAGTACTTC
CASSQRLSYEQYF
>TRBJ2-3|15|-|-|TRBV10-1
TGCGCCAGCACAAGGGGTAGCGGAGGGGCAGATACGCAGTATTTT
CASTRGSGGADTQYF
>TRBJ2-1|16|-|many|TRBV21-1
TGTGCCAGCAGCAAATTCGGGCGAAGGATATACAATGAGCAGTTCTTC
CASSKFGRRIYNEQFF
>TRBJ2-1|15|-|many|TRBV5-1
TGCGCCAGCAGCTTGGACGTGAGCTCCTACAATGAGCAGTTCTTC
CASSLDVSSYNEQFF
>TRBJ1-5|15|-|few|TRBV20-1
TGCAGTGCTAGGCCCCCGAAAAGTAGCAATCAGCCCCAGCATTTT
CSARPPKSSNQPQHF
>TRBJ1-1|14|-|few|TRBV6-5
TGTGCCAGCAGTTACTCCGGCAGGGACACTGAAGCTTTCTTT
CASSYSGRDTEAFF
>TRBJ2-5|15|TRBD2|-|TRBV7-2
TGTGCCAGCAGCTCCCCCTGGGAGGGGCCCGGAGCCCAGTACTTC
CASSSPWEGPGAQYF
>TRBJ2-1|17|-|few|TRBV2
TGTGCCAGCAGTGAAGTGGGTGGGGCAGGTCACCCCAATGAGCAGTTCTTC
CASSEVGGAGHPNEQFF
>TRBJ1-2|12|-|few|TRBV7-2
TGTGCCAGCAGGCAAGGAGGGCTTGGCTACACCTTC
CASRQGGLGYTF
>TRBJ2-3|15|TRBD2|-|TRBV20-1
TGCAGTGCGGCTAGACTAGCGGGAGAGGAAGATACGCAGTATTTT
CSAARLAGEEDTQYF
>TRBJ2-1|15|-|few|TRBV3-1
TGTGCCAGCAGCCAAGGCCCCGTTCCGGGGAATGAGCAGTTCTTC
CASSQGPVPGNEQFF
>TRBJ1-1|14|-|-|TRBV24-1
TGTGCCACCAGTGGGGGGGGGCCGGGCACTGAAGCTTTCTTT
CATSGGGPGTEAFF
>TRBJ2-2|17|TRBD1|many|TRBV29-1
TGCAGCGCCGTACTCCTGACAGGGGCACGGGGCACCGGGGAGCTGTTTTTT
CSAVLLTGARGTGELFF
>TRBJ2-1|17|TRBD2|few|TRBV11-2
TGTGCCAGCAGCTTAGTACTAAGCGGGGACTCCTACAATGAGCAGTTCTTC
CASSLVLSGDSYNEQFF
>TRBJ1-1|15|TRBD1|many|TRBV29-1
TGCAGCGCCTTGGGGCAGGGGGGTAGGGGCACTGAAGCTTTCTTT
CSALGQGGRGTEAFF
>TRBJ1-4|14|TRBD1|-|TRBV14
TGTGCCAGCAGCCAACAACAGGGGAGTGAAAAACTGTTTTTT
CASSQQQGSEKLFF
>TRBJ2-1|14|TRBD2|many|TRBV20-1
TGCAGTGCTAGTAGCGGGAGGTTGAGGAATGAGCAGTTCTTC
CSASSGRLRNEQFF
>TRBJ2-7|14|TRBD2|many|TRBV29-1
TGCAGCGTTGCTCCTAGCGGGAGTCTGTACGAGCAGTACTTC
CSVAPSGSLYEQYF
>TRBJ1-2|16|-|-|TRBV12-3/TRBV12-4
TGTGCCAGCAGTTTAATGAATGGACAGCAAAGCTATGGCTACACCTTC
CASSLMNGQQSYGYTF
>TRBJ2-7|15|TRBD2|few|TRBV10-2
TGCGCCAGCAGCGAGACTAGCGGGAACTCCTACGAGCAGTACTTC
CASSETSGNSYEQYF
>TRBJ2-7|14|TRBD1|-|TRBV7-9
TGTGCCAGCAGCGTCGGGACAGATACCTACGAGCAGTACTTC
CASSVGTDTYEQYF
>TRBJ2-5|15|-|-|TRBV11-1
TGTGCCAGCAGCTTGATCCCGAGCAGCCAAGAGACCCAGTACTTC
CASSLIPSSQETQYF
>TRBJ1-2|15|TRBD1|many|TRBV29-1
TGCAGCGTCTACGACGGACAGGATTTAAACTATGGCTACACCTTC
CSVYDGQDLNYGYTF
>TRBJ2-7|13|TRBD2|-|TRBV2
TGTGCCAGCGGTACAGCGGGGAACTACGAGCAGTACTTC
CASGTAGNYEQYF
>TRBJ2-2|16|TRBD2|-|TRBV20-1
TGCAGTGCTAGAAGACTAGCGGGTCTCAACACCGGGGAGCTGTTTTTT
CSARRLAGLNTGELFF
>TRBJ1-6|16|-|-|TRBV6-1
TGTGCCAGCAGTCCGCCGTTCGTGGGAAATCAATCACCCCTCCACTTT
CASSPPFVGNQSPLHF
>TRBJ1-1|15|TRBD1|few|TRBV18
TGTGCCAGCTCACCGGGACAGGCTATGAACACTGAAGCTTTCTTT
CASSPGQAMNTEAFF
>TRBJ1-1|13|-|-|TRBV3-1
TGTGCCAGCCGAACCGGGACAAGCATGGGAGCTTTCTTT
CASRTGTSMGAFF
>TRBJ1-1|15|TRBD1|few|TRBV5-1
TGCGCCAGCAGCCCGCAAAGGACAGGAAACACTGAAGCTTTCTTT
CASSPQRTGNTEAFF
>TRBJ2-3|18|TRBD2|-|TRBV5-1
TGCGCCAGCAGCTTTCTTCCGGGAGGGCCCTACGGTACAGATACGCAGTATTTT
CASSFLPGGPYGTDTQYF
>TRBJ2-7|13|-|-|TRBV12-3/TRBV12-4
TGTGCCAGCAGCAGGACAGAGCCCTACGAGCAGTACTTC
CASSRTEPYEQYF
>TRBJ2-3|16|TRBD2|many|TRBV19
TGTGCCAGTAGTATTTTTAGCGGGAGTTTGGCAGATACGCAGTATTTT
CASSIFSGSLADTQYF
>TRBJ1-2|15|-|many|TRBV29-1
TGCAGCGTTGATTCTACAGGTTCCAGGATCGATGGCTACACCTTC
CSVDSTGSRIDGYTF
>TRBJ2-4|14|TRBD2|many|TRBV20-1
TGCAGTGCTCAGCCGAGCGGGAGAGGAAACATTCAGTACTTC
CSAQPSGRGNIQYF
>TRBJ2-7|16|TRBD2|few|TRBV6-5
TGTGCCAGCAGTTACTACACTAGCGGTTTCTCCCACGAGCAGTACTTC
CASSYYTSGFSHEQYF
>TRBJ2-1|17|TRBD2|few|TRBV7-2
TGTGCCAGCAGCTTCGGGGGAAGCGGGAGGGCCTACAATGAGCAGTTCTTC
CASSFGGSGRAYNEQFF
>TRBJ2-5|12|-|few|TRBV29-1
TGCAGCGTTGGTCCAGGGCAGGAGACCCAGTACTTC
CSVGPGQETQYF
>TRBJ2-6|13|-|few|TRBV30
TGTGCCTGGAGGCCCGGTGGGGCCAACGTCCTGACTTTC
CAWRPGGANVLTF
>TRBJ1-1|16|-|-|TRBV7-8
TGTGCCAGCAGTCTTCTCCGGGGGGCCGAGAGCACTGAAGCTTTCTTT
CASSLLRGAESTEAFF
>TRBJ2-3|13|-|few|TRBV7-9
TGTGCCAGCAGTTCTCCCCAGCGAGATACGCAGTATTTT
CASSSPQRDTQYF
>TRBJ2-3|17|TRBD1|many|TRBV4-1
TGCGCCAGCAGCCAAGATGGGAGGGACAGGGGGCGAAATACGCAGTATTTT
CASSQDGRDRGRNTQYF
>TRBJ1-5|13|-|-|TRBV27
TGTGCCAGCAGTTTAAGTTACAATCAGCCCCAGCATTTT
CASSLSYNQPQHF
>TRBJ2-3|12|-|many|TRBV5-1
TGCGCCAGCAGCCAGACCTTAGATACGCAGTATTTT
CASSQTLDTQYF
>TRBJ2-4|15|-|few|TRBV2
TGTGCCAGCAGCCTCGACAGCGGCCGGTTCGACATTCAGTACTTC
CASSLDSGRFDIQYF
>TRBJ2-1|17|TRBD2|few|TRBV18
TGTGCCAGCTCTCGCGGGACTAGCGGGAGTCCCGCCAATGAGCAGTTCTTC
CASSRGTSGSPANEQFF
>TRBJ2-7|14|TRBD1|many|TRBV6-1
TGTGCCAGCAATCAGGGGACAGGGACCTACGAGCAGTACTTC
CASNQGTGTYEQYF
>TRBJ2-7|16|TRBD2|few|TRBV5-1
TGCGCCAGCAGCTTGGGCCTAGCGGCTGGGAGCTACGAGCAGTACTTC
CASSLGLAAGSYEQYF
>TRBJ2-1|14|-|few|TRBV25-1
TGTGCCAGCAGTGATCCGGGTTATTTGGGTGAGCAGTTCTTC
CASSDPGYLGEQFF
>TRBJ1-6|14|-|-|TRBV20-1
TGCAGTGCTAGGTCGGGACGGCATAATTCACCCCTCCACTTT
CSARSGRHNSPLHF
>TRBJ2-1|13|-|-|TRBV10-2
TGCGCCAGCACCCCGACGGACTACAATGAGCAGTTCTTC
CASTPTDYNEQFF